The 8 T cell receptor beta chains below all came from one sample that was sequenced in a study of blood T cell repertoires in COVID-19. The table came from immunoSEQ multiplex PCR; TCRdb's copy has only in-frame clones and leaves some out. The data show 150,000 to 200,000 clones, roughly 85% seen once. The sample was peripheral blood. The receptors stem from a man between 60 and 75 years old with active or convalescent COVID-19.

The gene calls are TRBV5-4 and TRBJ2-2; possible D gene TRBD1, 6 bases. Trimming cost V 1 base and J 2 bases, with 15 bases left between them. The length of the CDR3 is 17 residues. In germline, CDR1 is SGHNT, CDR2 YYREEE (reference sequence). The CDR3 DNA reads as TGTGCCAGCAGCTTGCGGGGACATTTTTCAAACACCGGGGAGCTGTTTTTT. Protein: CASSLRGHFSNTGELFF.

This clone occurred a few times. The chain has TRBV7-6 and TRBJ2-7; 10 bases match TRBD2. V was clipped by 2 bases and J by 1 base; unmatched bases: 8. The CDR3 is 17 amino acids. The germline V gene encodes CDR1 SGHVS and CDR2 FNYEAQ. CDR3: CASSLKASGGGSYEQYF. As DNA, the CDR3 is TGTGCCAGCAGCTTAAAGGCTAGCGGGGGCGGGTCCTACGAGCAGTACTTC.

This rearrangement joins TRBV5-6 to TRBJ2-1; TRBD2 aligns across 10 bases. Germline V gene sequence: CDR1 SGHDT, CDR2 YYEEEE. The V and J ends lost 1 base and 2 bases, in that order; junction bases with no gene match: 6. CDR3 length: 17 residues. In DNA, the CDR3 is TGTGCCAGCAGCTTGTCCCTAGCGGGGGCCACCTACAATGAGCAGTTCTTC. Translating it yields CASSLSLAGATYNEQFF.

This sequence joins TRBV13 and TRBJ1-1, with no clear D. The CDR3 consists of 11 residues. Germline CDR1 is PRHDT and CDR2 is FYEKMQ (reference sequence). Between the trimmed V and J ends, which lost 0 bases and 7 bases, there was a span of 3 bases. The CDR3 loop reads CASSLGREAFF. CDR3 coding DNA: TGTGCCAGCAGCTTAGGTCGTGAAGCTTTCTTT.

The chain couples TRBV19 to TRBJ1-6; TRBD1 agrees at 7 bases. Trimming took 6 bases from V and 2 from J; bases not matched to a gene: 4. Germline CDR1 reads LNHDA; CDR2 reads SQIVND (reference sequence). The CDR3 has 15 residues. The CDR3 here is CASRPQGAYNSPLHF. Here the CDR3 DNA reads TGTGCCAGTAGACCCCAGGGGGCCTATAATTCACCCCTCCACTTT.

This rearrangement joins TRBV4-2 to TRBJ1-6, with unresolved D. CDR3 size: 16 residues. Germline loops: CDR1 LGHNA, CDR2 YNFKEQ. The germline V and J ends were trimmed by 1 base and 5 bases, with 12 bases remaining between them. CDR3 bases: TGTGCCAGCAGCCAAGGGGGAAGGGAGGATAATTCACCCCTCCACTTT. Its protein is CASSQGGREDNSPLHF.

This rearrangement joins TRBV5-1 to TRBJ1-6, with TRBD1 matching 9 bases. This CDR3 has 14 residues. CDR1 is SGHRS and CDR2 is YFSETQ in the germline V gene. J lost 8 bases, V lost 4 bases, and 4 bases had no gene match. In DNA, the CDR3 is TGCGCCAGCAGCCCAGACAGGGGGGATTCACCCCTCCACTTT. It codes for CASSPDRGDSPLHF.

J is TRBJ2-3 and V is TRBV27; 9 bases line up with TRBD1. The trim removed 3 bases at V and 7 bases at J, leaving 2 bases unmatched. Germline V gene lookup returns CDR1 MNHEY and CDR2 SMNVEV (reference sequence). The CDR3 is 13 amino acids. CDR3 nucleotides: TGTGCCAGCAGTTTGGACAGGGGAAATACGCAGTATTTT. Protein sequence: CASSLDRGNTQYF.